The rows below give T cell receptor beta chains drawn from one sample of a study of blood T cells in healthy people across ages. One entry per CDR3 protein, called by TCRdb with MiXCR from the 5' RACE reads. The data hold around 1,000,000 distinct CDR3 sequences, with approximately 25% observed a single time. The data also belong to a second study, concerning T cells of mothers and their children.

Sequenced material: blood. All receptors come from a girl aged 2-10 years in good health. Each CDR3 is given with its conserved first and last residue. A D gene is named only where the DNA matches it firmly. Part of the rows lack a size; the others show once, few, many or a class for expanded clones.

V: TRBV7-2; J: TRBJ2-1; D: NA; size: NA; DNA: TGTGCCAGCAGCTTAGCAGGGGGAACTAGCGCTCAGCAGTTCTTC; CDR3: CASSLAGGTSAQQFF
V: TRBV5-1; J: TRBJ2-1; D: NA; size: NA; DNA: TGCGCCAGCAGAAGCACAAGCGAAAATTACAATGAGCAGTTCTTC; CDR3: CASRSTSENYNEQFF
V: TRBV27; J: TRBJ2-5; D: TRBD2; size: few; DNA: TGTGCCAGCAGTCGAAAGCGGGGGGCCCGGGAGACCCAGTACTTC; CDR3: CASSRKRGARETQYF
V: TRBV29-1; J: TRBJ2-7; D: TRBD2; size: few; DNA: TGCAGCGTTGGGGAGGGGAACTACGAGCAGTACTTC; CDR3: CSVGEGNYEQYF
V: TRBV28; J: TRBJ2-5; D: NA; size: NA; DNA: TGTGCCAGCAGTAACCAATACAGGGATTCACTGGAGACCCAGTACTTC; CDR3: CASSNQYRDSLETQYF
V: TRBV7-2; J: TRBJ2-5; D: NA; size: NA; DNA: TGTGCCAGCAGCTGGCCGACTAGTAGTGGGGGTTTAGGAGAGACCCAGTACTTC; CDR3: CASSWPTSSGGLGETQYF
V: TRBV27; J: TRBJ2-6; D: NA; size: few; DNA: TGTGCCAGCAACACCGGGGTTGGGTCTGGGGCCAACGTCCTGACTTTC; CDR3: CASNTGVGSGANVLTF
V: TRBV20-1; J: TRBJ1-5; D: NA; size: few; DNA: TGCAGTGCTCCCCACGCAGGCCGCAATCAGCCCCAGCATTTT; CDR3: CSAPHAGRNQPQHF
V: TRBV7-2; J: TRBJ1-1; D: NA; size: few; DNA: TGTGCCAGCAGCCCCTACGAGACTGGGGAAGCTTTCTTT; CDR3: CASSPYETGEAFF
V: TRBV6-5; J: TRBJ2-7; D: TRBD2; size: NA; DNA: TGTGCCAGCACTGGGACTAGCGGTTCCTACGAGCAGTACTTC; CDR3: CASTGTSGSYEQYF
V: TRBV28; J: TRBJ1-2; D: TRBD1; size: few; DNA: TGTGCCAGCAGTGCCCAGGGGGTTCCTTACTATGGCTACACCTTC; CDR3: CASSAQGVPYYGYTF